Listed below are T cell receptor beta chains from one sample, sequenced in a study of cytomegalovirus exposure and HLA in healthy donors. Data came from immunoSEQ multiplex PCR; TCRdb stores just in-frame clones and leaves some out. The table has approximately 200,000 clones, 65% to 80% seen once. Sequenced material: PBMCs. The source is a man aged 25 to 45 in good health and CMV-seropositive. CDR3s include the opening cysteine and the closing phenylalanine or tryptophan. The D gene is left open where the match is weak. Only part of the rows carry a size: once, few, many, or a class if the clone is expanded.

v_gene	j_gene	d_gene	abundance	CDR3nt	CDR3aa
TRBV5-4	TRBJ2-3	TRBD1	NA	TGTGCCAGCAGCAAGGGACAGACAGATACGCAGTATTTT	CASSKGQTDTQYF
TRBV5-1	TRBJ2-5	TRBD1	NA	TGCGCCAGCAGCTCCGGACAGGGCGTCAAGACCCAGTACTTC	CASSSGQGVKTQYF
TRBV27	TRBJ2-2	NA	NA	TGTGCCAGCTGGGCAGGACTGCGCAGTCTCACCGGGGAGCTGTTTTTT	CASWAGLRSLTGELFF
TRBV6-5	TRBJ1-1	TRBD1	NA	TGTGCCAGCAGTTTTTCTGGGACAGGGATGAACACTGAAGCTTTCTTT	CASSFSGTGMNTEAFF
TRBV7-9	TRBJ2-7	NA	NA	TGTTCCAGCAGCTTAGTAGGTCTTGGGACTGGAACCTACGAGCAGTACTTC	CSSSLVGLGTGTYEQYF
TRBV6-1	TRBJ1-6	TRBD1	NA	TGTGCCAGCAGTGAAGGTCTGGCGGACAGGGTAACTAATTCACCCCTCCACTTT	CASSEGLADRVTNSPLHF
TRBV28	TRBJ1-5	TRBD1	NA	TGTGCCAGCAGCCGGACAGGGGAATATCAGCCCCAGCATTTT	CASSRTGEYQPQHF
TRBV7-2	TRBJ1-2	TRBD1	NA	TGTGCCAGCAGCTTCAAGGGGGCCAACTATGGCTACACCTTC	CASSFKGANYGYTF
TRBV6-6	TRBJ2-1	NA	NA	TGTGCCAGCAGAGACGGTCGAGGTGAGCAGTTCTTC	CASRDGRGEQFF
TRBV9	TRBJ1-5	NA	NA	TGTGCCAGCAGTGCTGGGCCGGGAACGGAGCCCCAGCATTTT	CASSAGPGTEPQHF
TRBV14	TRBJ2-2	NA	NA	TGTGCCAGCAGCCAACAACAGGGAACCGGGGAGCTGTTTTTT	CASSQQQGTGELFF
TRBV5-4	TRBJ1-2	NA	NA	TGTGCCAGCAGCTTGGGTGGTCGGCCCGGGGGCTACACCTTC	CASSLGGRPGGYTF
TRBV7-7	TRBJ1-2	TRBD1	once	TGTGCTAGCAGCTTAGCACCCCGGGACAGGGAAGGCGGTAACTATGGCTACACCTTC	CASSLAPRDREGGNYGYTF
TRBV18	TRBJ1-6	TRBD1	NA	TGTGCCAGCTCAACAACAGGGGAGTCACCCCTCCACTTT	CASSTTGESPLHF
TRBV4-1	TRBJ2-6	TRBD2	NA	TGCGCCAGCAGCCAAGATCGAGCGGGAGGATTTTCCTCTGGGGCCAACGTCCTGACTTTC	CASSQDRAGGFSSGANVLTF
TRBV2	TRBJ2-7	TRBD1	NA	TGTGCCAGCAGCGGACAGGCTTCCTACGAGCAGTACTTC	CASSGQASYEQYF
TRBV18	TRBJ2-7	TRBD2	few	TGTGCCAGCTCACCCGAAGCGGGAGGTGAGTTGCAGTACTTC	CASSPEAGGELQYF
TRBV4-2	TRBJ1-5	NA	NA	TGTGCCAGCAGCCACCCGGAGGGAAATAGCAATCAGCCCCAGCATTTT	CASSHPEGNSNQPQHF
TRBV5-6	TRBJ2-3	NA	NA	TGTGCCAGCAGCTCTACGCAGGGGACAGATACGCAGTATTTT	CASSSTQGTDTQYF
TRBV5-1	TRBJ2-1	NA	NA	TGCGCCAGCAGTCGACCGGGGGATGAGCAGTTCTTC	CASSRPGDEQFF
TRBV29-1	TRBJ1-1	NA	few	TGCAGCGTTGAGGCCTACAGGGAAGAAGCTTTCTTT	CSVEAYREEAFF
TRBV6-1	TRBJ2-3	NA	NA	TGTGCCAGCAGCCCCACGGTCAGCACAGATACGCAGTATTTT	CASSPTVSTDTQYF
TRBV7-2	TRBJ1-5	TRBD1	NA	TGTGCCAGCAGCACGCAGGGGGTTCAGCCCCAGCATTTT	CASSTQGVQPQHF
TRBV5-4	TRBJ1-1	NA	NA	TGTGCCAGCAGCTTGGGGCTCGAAGTGGACACTGAAGCTTTCTTT	CASSLGLEVDTEAFF
TRBV9	TRBJ2-6	TRBD1	NA	TGTGCCAGCAGCTTAGGACAGGCGAGCTCTGGGGCCAACGTCCTGACTTTC	CASSLGQASSGANVLTF
TRBV20-1	TRBJ2-3	NA	NA	TGCAGTGCTGTTCCTACAGATACGCAGTATTTT	CSAVPTDTQYF
TRBV19	TRBJ2-2	TRBD2	NA	TGTGCCAGTAGTATGGCTAGCGGGGACATGATCCCCGGGGAGCTGTTTTTT	CASSMASGDMIPGELFF
TRBV23-1	TRBJ1-4	NA	few	TGCGCCAGCAGTCAATCAATGCGGGAAGCAACTAATGAAAAACTGTTTTTT	CASSQSMREATNEKLFF
TRBV6-5	TRBJ2-7	NA	NA	TGTGCCAGCAGGGACAGCTACGAGCAGTACTTC	CASRDSYEQYF
TRBV28	TRBJ2-5	NA	NA	TGTGCCAGCACCCCCGAGAGTGGGACCCAGTACTTC	CASTPESGTQYF
TRBV18	TRBJ2-7	TRBD2	once	TGTGCCAGCTCACCGTGGACTAGCGCTACCCTCTCCTACGAGCAGTACTTC	CASSPWTSATLSYEQYF
TRBV2	TRBJ1-1	TRBD1	few	TGTGCCAGCCGACAGGGGAATACTGAAGCTTTCTTT	CASRQGNTEAFF
TRBV19	TRBJ1-4	NA	NA	TGTGCCAGTAGTGTGTGGAGGACCGCAACTAATGAAAAACTGTTTTTT	CASSVWRTATNEKLFF
TRBV6-6	TRBJ1-3	NA	few	TGTGCCAGCAGTTACAGGGACAGAAACACCATATATTTT	CASSYRDRNTIYF
TRBV5-1	TRBJ2-5	TRBD2	NA	TGCGCCAGCAAAATAACCCCGGGGGGGCAAGAGACCCAGTACTTC	CASKITPGGQETQYF
TRBV6-5	TRBJ2-7	TRBD1	NA	TGTGCCAGCAGCCCCTGGGACAGAGCCTACGAGCAGTACTTC	CASSPWDRAYEQYF
TRBV19	TRBJ1-2	NA	NA	TGTGCCAGTAGTATAGGGGGCCGGTTCTATGGCTACACCTTC	CASSIGGRFYGYTF
TRBV6-5	TRBJ2-2	NA	NA	TGTGCCAGCAGTTACTCATGGCCGAACACCGGGGAGCTGTTTTTT	CASSYSWPNTGELFF
TRBV19	TRBJ2-4	TRBD2	NA	TGTGCCAGTAGTATACAGGCTAGCGGGGGGTCCAAAAACATTCAGTACTTC	CASSIQASGGSKNIQYF
TRBV18	TRBJ1-5	TRBD1	NA	TGTGCCAGCTCACCGCTGCCGCACCAAACAGGGGCGAGCAATCAGCCCCAGCATTTT	CASSPLPHQTGASNQPQHF
TRBV7-3	TRBJ2-1	TRBD1	NA	TGTGCCAGCAGCTTAATGGGGACAGGGGAGGGTAGGCGCAATGAGCAGTTCTTC	CASSLMGTGEGRRNEQFF